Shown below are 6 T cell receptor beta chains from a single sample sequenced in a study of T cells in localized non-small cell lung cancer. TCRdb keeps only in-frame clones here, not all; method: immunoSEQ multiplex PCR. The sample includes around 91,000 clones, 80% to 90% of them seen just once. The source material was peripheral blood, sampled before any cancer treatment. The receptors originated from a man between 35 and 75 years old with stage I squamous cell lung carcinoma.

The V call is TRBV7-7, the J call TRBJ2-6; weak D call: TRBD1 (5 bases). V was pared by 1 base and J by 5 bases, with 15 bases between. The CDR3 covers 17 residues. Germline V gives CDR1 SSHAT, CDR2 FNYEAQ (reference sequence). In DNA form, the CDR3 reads TGTGCCAGCAGCTTAGAAAGACAGTGGAAGAGGGCCAACGTCCTGACTTTC. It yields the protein CASSLERQWKRANVLTF.

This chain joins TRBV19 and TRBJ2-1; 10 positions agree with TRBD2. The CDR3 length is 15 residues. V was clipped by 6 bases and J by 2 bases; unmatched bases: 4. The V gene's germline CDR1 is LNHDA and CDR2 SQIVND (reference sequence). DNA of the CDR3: TGTGCCAGTAGATTAGCGGGGGGTACCTACAATGAGCAGTTCTTC. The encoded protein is CASRLAGGTYNEQFF.

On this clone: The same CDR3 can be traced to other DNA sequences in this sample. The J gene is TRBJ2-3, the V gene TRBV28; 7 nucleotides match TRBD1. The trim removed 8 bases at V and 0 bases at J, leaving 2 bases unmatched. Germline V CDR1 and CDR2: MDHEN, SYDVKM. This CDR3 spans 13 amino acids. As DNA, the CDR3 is TGTGCCAGCCGGGACAGTAGCACAGATACGCAGTATTTT. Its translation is CASRDSSTDTQYF.

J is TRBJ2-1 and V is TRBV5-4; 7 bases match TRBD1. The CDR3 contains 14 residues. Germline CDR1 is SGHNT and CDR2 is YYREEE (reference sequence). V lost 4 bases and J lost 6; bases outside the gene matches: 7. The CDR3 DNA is TGTGCCAGCAGCCCCGGGACAGTAGTCAATGAGCAGTTCTTC. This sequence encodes CASSPGTVVNEQFF.

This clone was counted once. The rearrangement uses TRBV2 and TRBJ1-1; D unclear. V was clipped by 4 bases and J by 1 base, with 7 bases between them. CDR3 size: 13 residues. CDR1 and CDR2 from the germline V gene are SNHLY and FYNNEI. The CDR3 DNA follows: TGTGCCAGCAGTGTGAGGCAGAACACTGAAGCTTTCTTT. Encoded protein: CASSVRQNTEAFF.

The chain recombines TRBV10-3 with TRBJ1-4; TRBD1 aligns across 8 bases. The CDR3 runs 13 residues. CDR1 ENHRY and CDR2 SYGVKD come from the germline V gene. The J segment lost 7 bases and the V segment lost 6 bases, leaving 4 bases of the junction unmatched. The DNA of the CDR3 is TGTGCCATCAGGGACAGGGAGGGTGAAAAACTGTTTTTT. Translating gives CAIRDREGEKLFF.